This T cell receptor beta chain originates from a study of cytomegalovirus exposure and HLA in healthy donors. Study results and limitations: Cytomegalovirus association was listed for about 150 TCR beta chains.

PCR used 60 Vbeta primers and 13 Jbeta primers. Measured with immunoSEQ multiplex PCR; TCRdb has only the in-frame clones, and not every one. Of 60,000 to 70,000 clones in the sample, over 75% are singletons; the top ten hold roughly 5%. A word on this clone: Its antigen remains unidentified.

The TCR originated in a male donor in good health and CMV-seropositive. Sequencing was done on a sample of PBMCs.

CDR3 coding DNA: TGTGCCAGCAGCCGCGAGGGGAGGGGAAACACCATATATTTT. This translates into CASSREGRGNTIYF. The chain couples TRBV14 to TRBJ1-3; TRBD1 is a possible D gene (5 bases). This CDR3 has 14 amino acids. The germline gives CDR1 SGHDN, CDR2 FVKESK. V was cut by 4 bases and J by 4 bases, with 11 bases left in between. The whole variable domain, filled in from reference TRBV14 and TRBJ1-3, reads EAGVTQFPSHSVIEKGQTVTLRCDPISGHDNLYWYRRVMGKEIKFLLHFVKESKQDESGMPNNRFLAERTGGTYSTLKVQPAELEDSGVYFCASSREGRGNTIYFGEGSWLTVV.